This entry lists 4 T cell receptor beta chains sequenced from one sample in a study of radiation and T cells in renal cell carcinoma (dated by TCRdb to between 2020 and 2021). In the paper's terms, the time point label means: tumor resected at nephrectomy. Taken with the paper, the label for treatment or condition translates to: 15 Gy SBRT to primary tumor, nephrectomy 4 weeks later. The library came from the immunoSEQ multiplex PCR assay. TCRdb took over this immuneACCESS table, retaining in-frame rearrangements with V and J assigned. Such tables are incomplete; in checked studies, under half of the missing clones stem from an unresolved V gene, and the remainder is unexplained. Here the sample has approximately 18,000 clones; roughly 62% occur a single time. The ten largest clones take up about 12% of the sample. The source was tumor tissue, collected from a patient whose treatment included radiotherapy and nephrectomy. These receptor sequences come from a woman between 65 and 79 years old with renal cell carcinoma.

This chain uses TRBV6-5 with TRBJ2-1; 12 positions match TRBD2. This CDR3 has 15 residues. Germline CDR1 MNHEY, CDR2 SVGAGI. V shed 3 bases, J shed 4 bases, and the junction held 1 base outside the gene matches. The CDR3 region is CASSYLAGGYNEQFF. The CDR3 DNA follows: TGTGCCAGCAGTTATCTAGCGGGGGGGTACAATGAGCAGTTCTTC.

The rearrangement uses TRBV27 and TRBJ2-1; 14 positions agree with TRBD2. Germline lookup yields CDR1 MNHEY and CDR2 SMNVEV (reference sequence). V shed 2 bases, J shed 4 bases, and the junction held 10 bases outside the gene matches. This CDR3 has 19 amino acids. The CDR3 nucleotides read TGTGCCAGCAGTTTACGGACTAGCGGGGGGATCCTACCATACAATGAGCAGTTCTTC. It specifies CASSLRTSGGILPYNEQFF.

The chain uses TRBV4-3 and TRBJ2-2; D unresolved. The ends were cut back, 4 bases at V and 1 base at J, with 13 bases in the middle. The CDR3 contains 16 residues. CDR1 is LGHNA and CDR2 is YSLEER in the germline V gene. This CDR3 reads CASSLGRTENTGELFF. The DNA of the CDR3 is TGCGCCAGCAGCCTTGGAAGGACGGAGAACACCGGGGAGCTGTTTTTT.

This clone appeared a few times. The chain links TRBV9 to TRBJ2-6; D could derive from TRBD1 or TRBD2 (6 bases each). CDR3 length: 17 amino acids. Trimming left V 4 bases short and J 0 bases short, with 14 bases between. Germline V gene lookup returns CDR1 SGDLS and CDR2 YYNGEE. The CDR3 protein is CASSSFGGGSGANVLTF. DNA of the CDR3: TGTGCCAGCAGCTCCTTCGGAGGGGGCTCTGGGGCCAACGTCCTGACTTTC.